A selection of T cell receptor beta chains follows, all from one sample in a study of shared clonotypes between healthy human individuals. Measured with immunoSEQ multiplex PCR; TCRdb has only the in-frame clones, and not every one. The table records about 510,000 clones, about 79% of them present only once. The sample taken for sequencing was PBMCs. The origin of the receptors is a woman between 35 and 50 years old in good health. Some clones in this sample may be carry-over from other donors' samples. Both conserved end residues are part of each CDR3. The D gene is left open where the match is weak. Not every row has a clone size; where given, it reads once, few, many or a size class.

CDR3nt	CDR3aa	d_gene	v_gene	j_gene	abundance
TGTGCCAGCAGTTTAGGAGGTAGAGACACCGGGGAGCTGTTTTTT	CASSLGGRDTGELFF	NA	TRBV27	TRBJ2-2	NA
TGTGCCAGCAGCCAAGATCCGGACAGCAATCAGCCCCAGCATTTT	CASSQDPDSNQPQHF	NA	TRBV4-2	TRBJ1-5	NA
TGCGCCAGCAGCTACCAGGGAACTGAAAAACTGTTTTTT	CASSYQGTEKLFF	NA	TRBV4-3	TRBJ1-4	NA
TGTGCCAGCAGTGACAGCTCCTATAATTCACCCCTCCACTTT	CASSDSSYNSPLHF	NA	TRBV27	TRBJ1-6	NA
TGTGCCAGCAGTTTAGCCGGGACCCCCTACGAGCAGTACTTC	CASSLAGTPYEQYF	NA	TRBV28	TRBJ2-7	NA
TGCAGTGCTCCAGACATAGAAGCTTTCTTT	CSAPDIEAFF	NA	TRBV20-1	TRBJ1-1	NA
TGCAGCATAGGTTGGGAGCCTCAAGAGACCCAGTACTTC	CSIGWEPQETQYF	NA	TRBV29-1	TRBJ2-5	NA
TGTGCCAGCAGTTACCCTGAATTGACCGGGCTTATACTAGCCAAAAACATTCAGTACTTC	CASSYPELTGLILAKNIQYF	NA	TRBV28	TRBJ2-4	NA
TGTGCCAGCAGCTCAATGACAGGAAACTATGGCTACACCTTC	CASSSMTGNYGYTF	NA	TRBV28	TRBJ1-2	NA
TGTGCCAGCAGTTTCCGGGGGAACTATGGCTACACCTTC	CASSFRGNYGYTF	NA	TRBV28	TRBJ1-2	few
TGCGCCAGCAGCTTGGTCCTACAAGAGACCCAGTACTTC	CASSLVLQETQYF	NA	TRBV5-1	TRBJ2-5	NA
TGTGCCACCAGCAGGGGTTCCGGGGAGCTGTTTTTT	CATSRGSGELFF	NA	TRBV15	TRBJ2-2	NA
TGTGCCAGCAGTAGGTCTAGCGGGATCTACAATGAGCAGTTCTTC	CASSRSSGIYNEQFF	TRBD2	TRBV6-5	TRBJ2-1	NA
TGTGCCAGCAGCGCGGGGCGCCCGGGGTCCTACGAGCAGTACTTC	CASSAGRPGSYEQYF	NA	TRBV11-2	TRBJ2-7	NA
TGTGCCAGCAGCCGGGACAGGGGAGGGACTGAAGCTTTCTTT	CASSRDRGGTEAFF	TRBD1	TRBV11-2	TRBJ1-1	NA
TGTGCCAGCACCGAGGGGGGGAACTATGGCTACACCTTC	CASTEGGNYGYTF	NA	TRBV7-8	TRBJ1-2	NA
TGTGCCAGCTCCCTTGGGGGGATTGCCCGGGACGTGAGGCAGTATTTT	CASSLGGIARDVRQYF	NA	TRBV28	TRBJ2-3	NA
TGCAGCGTGGTGGGACTAGTCCTGGAGACCCAGTACTTC	CSVVGLVLETQYF	TRBD2	TRBV29-1	TRBJ2-5	NA
TGTGCCAGCAGCTTCAGGGGGCCAGAGACCCAGTACTTC	CASSFRGPETQYF	TRBD1	TRBV11-1	TRBJ2-5	NA
TGTGCCAGCAGTTTGAGGGGGAACTATGGCTACACCTTC	CASSLRGNYGYTF	NA	TRBV27	TRBJ1-2	NA
TGTGCCAGCAGTGAAAACGGAGAAATCGAGTTCTTC	CASSENGEIEFF	NA	TRBV6-1	TRBJ2-1	NA
TGTGCCAGCAGCTTAGTTGGGACTAGCGGGCACAATGAGCAGTTCTTC	CASSLVGTSGHNEQFF	TRBD2	TRBV7-2	TRBJ2-1	NA
TGTGCCAGCTCACCTTTCGACAGGGTACGTGGCTACACCTTC	CASSPFDRVRGYTF	TRBD1	TRBV18	TRBJ1-2	NA
TGTGCCAGCAGCTTAACAGGGCTCGGCGGGGAGCTGTTTTTT	CASSLTGLGGELFF	NA	TRBV7-3	TRBJ2-2	NA
TGTGCCAGCTCACCACGGGCAGGGGGCGATGGCTACACCTTC	CASSPRAGGDGYTF	TRBD1	TRBV18	TRBJ1-2	NA
TGCGCCAGCAGCCTCCAGGGACTAGCGGGATATGCGGATGAGCAGTTCTTC	CASSLQGLAGYADEQFF	TRBD2	TRBV5-1	TRBJ2-1	once
TGTGCCAGCACCCAGGGTAGGAGGAATAATGAAAAACTGTTTTTT	CASTQGRRNNEKLFF	NA	TRBV6-1	TRBJ1-4	NA
TGTGCCAGCAGTGAATATCAGCAGGGAGGTGGAAACACCATATATTTT	CASSEYQQGGGNTIYF	NA	TRBV25-1	TRBJ1-3	NA
TGCAGCGTTGGGAAAGGACAGATCACAGATACGCAGTATTTT	CSVGKGQITDTQYF	NA	TRBV29-1	TRBJ2-3	NA
TGTGCCAGCAGACAGGGCGGGGACACCGGGGAGCTGTTTTTT	CASRQGGDTGELFF	NA	TRBV28	TRBJ2-2	NA
TGTGCCAGCAGCCCGATTACTCGTTACAATGAGCAGTTCTTC	CASSPITRYNEQFF	NA	TRBV7-2	TRBJ2-1	NA
TGTGCCAGCGGGCGGGAAAAACTGTTTTTT	CASGREKLFF	NA	TRBV28	TRBJ1-4	NA
TGTGCCAGCAGCTTGGTGGTCAAAAACTATGGCTACACCTTC	CASSLVVKNYGYTF	NA	TRBV5-8	TRBJ1-2	NA
TGTGCCAGTAGTCCCGTGGGCGGGGAGCAGTACTTC	CASSPVGGEQYF	NA	TRBV19	TRBJ2-7	NA
TGTGCCAGCAGCTTAGACATGAACACTGAAGCTTTCTTT	CASSLDMNTEAFF	NA	TRBV11-3	TRBJ1-1	NA
TGCAGTGCTGCCGTGGGACCCGTGCAGTTCTTC	CSAAVGPVQFF	NA	TRBV20-1	TRBJ2-1	NA
TGTGCCAGCAGCCAGGGACAGATCCAAGAGACCCAGTACTTC	CASSQGQIQETQYF	TRBD1	TRBV5-5	TRBJ2-5	NA
TGTGCCACCACTGGGACAGGCCCAAGCTCTGGGGCCAACGTCCTGACTTTC	CATTGTGPSSGANVLTF	TRBD1	TRBV28	TRBJ2-6	NA
TGTGCCATCAGTGAGGAGGGACTAGCGGGTAACGAGCAGTACTTC	CAISEEGLAGNEQYF	TRBD2	TRBV10-3	TRBJ2-7	NA
TGTGCTAGCAGCTTGGACACCCGCTCCTACGAGCAGTACTTC	CASSLDTRSYEQYF	NA	TRBV7-7	TRBJ2-7	NA
TGTGCCAGTAGCGAAGGGCCCTACACCGGGGAGCTGTTTTTT	CASSEGPYTGELFF	NA	TRBV19	TRBJ2-2	NA
TGTGCCAGCACCTCGGTGGCTAGCGGGAGTTACGAGCAGTACTTC	CASTSVASGSYEQYF	TRBD2	TRBV28	TRBJ2-7	NA
TGTGCCAGCTCGAGGGGGAATGAAAAACTGTTTTTT	CASSRGNEKLFF	NA	TRBV27	TRBJ1-4	NA
TGTGCCAGCAGTGAATGGAGTTACGAGCAGTACTTC	CASSEWSYEQYF	NA	TRBV2	TRBJ2-7	NA
TGTGCCAGCAGCCGTGCAGGGATGACTGGTGAGCAGTACTTC	CASSRAGMTGEQYF	NA	TRBV11-2	TRBJ2-7	NA
TGTGCCAGCAGCCAAGCCTGGCGGGGGAGCTCCTACGAGCAGTACTTC	CASSQAWRGSSYEQYF	TRBD2	TRBV7-9	TRBJ2-7	NA
TGTGCCAGCAGCCCGACTAGAGGGGGTTACGAGCAGTACTTC	CASSPTRGGYEQYF	NA	TRBV6-5	TRBJ2-7	NA
TGTGCCAGCCTAACCGGGGTATACAATGAGCAGTTCTTC	CASLTGVYNEQFF	NA	TRBV18	TRBJ2-1	NA
TGTGCCAGCAGTCCACCTAGCGGGAGGACGTACGAGCAGTACTTC	CASSPPSGRTYEQYF	TRBD2	TRBV28	TRBJ2-7	NA
TGTGCCAGCAGCTTAACCTTGGGCGAGCAGTACTTC	CASSLTLGEQYF	NA	TRBV7-8	TRBJ2-7	NA
TGTGCCAGCAGTTTACCGGGACTAGCTATGAATGAGCAGTTCTTC	CASSLPGLAMNEQFF	TRBD2	TRBV28	TRBJ2-1	NA
TGTGCCTGGAGTGAAATACCGGGACAGGGGAATTCACCCCTCCACTTT	CAWSEIPGQGNSPLHF	TRBD1	TRBV30	TRBJ1-6	many
TGTGCCAGCAGCCCCCGACCCGGGGGTGGAAACACCATATATTTT	CASSPRPGGGNTIYF	NA	TRBV7-2	TRBJ1-3	once
TGTGCCAGCAGTTACTCGAGTGTGACAGGGAATGGCTACACCTTC	CASSYSSVTGNGYTF	TRBD1	TRBV6-6	TRBJ1-2	once